This T cell receptor beta chain comes out of a study of neurological immune-mediated disorders. Findings of the study overall: Multiple sclerosis patients had less TCR clonal expansion than even healthy controls, unlike HTLV-1-associated myelopathy.

The cDNA was generated through 5'RACE incorporating 10-nucleotide random UMIs. Each CDR3 protein gets one entry after TCRdb re-called the 5' RACE reads with MiXCR. The sample has approximately 100,000 distinct CDR3 sequences, 3.5% to 4% seen once. Stored at -80 C, 2 million PBMCs were the source of the unsorted libraries. This clonotype was seen many times. The antigen remains undetermined. The V end was cut by 2 bases, the J end by 6 bases, with 14 bases between. Looked up from germline, CDR1 is SGHKS and CDR2 is YYEKEE (reference sequence). The CDR3 covers 15 residues. The sequencing input was PBMCs. The chain carries TRBV5-5 and TRBJ1-4, with D maybe TRBD1 (6 bases). The clonotype originates from a woman younger than 35 with multiple sclerosis. CDR3 residues: CASSFWGGRHEKLFF. In nucleotides, the CDR3 is TGTGCCAGCAGCTTTTGGGGGGGCCGGCATGAAAAACTGTTTTTT. The variable domain in full, completed from reference TRBV5-5 and TRBJ1-4, reads DAGVTQSPTHLIKTRGQQVTLRCSPISGHKSVSWYQQVLGQGPQFIFQYYEKEERGRGNFPDRFSARQFPNYSSELNVNALLLGDSALYLCASSFWGGRHEKLFFGSGTQLSVL.